The 22 T cell receptor beta chains given below trace back to one sample, sequenced in a study of T cells in Graves' hyperthyroidism and ophthalmopathy. The source material, RNA transcripts, was used to amplify TCR beta CDR3 regions. Initially, a first-round RT-PCR of the TCR CDR3 employed the HTBI primer set. MiXCR, applied by TCRdb to the multiplex PCR reads, yields one record per CDR3 protein. The sample includes under 70,000 distinct CDR3 sequences, 53% of them seen just once. Source material: blood. Every receptor here comes from a woman aged 60-70 years with Graves' ophthalmopathy.

The chain uses TRBV7-8 and TRBJ2-6; possible D gene TRBD2, 5 bases. With 4 bases removed from V and 4 bases from J, the gap between germline ends came to 14 bases. This CDR3 region has 16 residues. CDR1 SGHVS and CDR2 FQNEAQ come from the germline V gene. CDR3 coding DNA: TGTGCCAGCAGCTATACAGAGGGAGCCGGGGCCAACGTCCTGACTTTC. Amino acid sequence: CASSYTEGAGANVLTF.

This clonotype was detected ten times or more. This chain links TRBV2 with TRBJ1-5; 7 bases fit TRBD1. This CDR3 is built from 14 residues. Germline V gene sequence: CDR1 SNHLY, CDR2 FYNNEI. V was pared by 1 base and J by 6 bases, with 3 bases of the junction left unmatched. CDR3 sequence (DNA): TGTGCCAGCAGTGAAGAGGCAGGGGGTCAGCCCCAGCATTTT. Its protein product is CASSEEAGGQPQHF.

The CDR3 region is CASSPGTGWGEQFF. DNA for the CDR3: TGCGCCAGCAGTCCCGGGACAGGATGGGGGGAGCAGTTCTTC. V gene TRBV10-1 combines with J gene TRBJ2-1; 8 bases line up with TRBD1. V was clipped by 5 bases and J by 10 bases; unmatched bases: 10. The germline gives CDR1 WNHNN, CDR2 SYGVQD (reference sequence). The CDR3 runs 14 residues.

The V gene is TRBV24-1, the J gene TRBJ1-2, with D unclear. V was clipped by 3 bases and J by 10 bases, with 11 bases between them. This CDR3 comprises 12 residues. Germline V CDR1 and CDR2: KGHDR, SFDVKD. The CDR3 reads CATSDPKPPYTF. The CDR3 nucleotides are TGTGCCACCAGTGATCCTAAGCCCCCCTACACCTTC.

This clonotype showed up many times. The gene calls are TRBV28 and TRBJ2-7; 9 positions match TRBD1. The germline CDR1 and CDR2 sequences are MDHEN and SYDVKM. The CDR3 runs 16 residues. V trimming: 1 base; J trimming: 3 bases; junction bases outside the gene matches: 7. CDR3 sequence: CASSLFSSDRGYEQYF. CDR3 nucleotides: TGTGCCAGCAGTTTATTTTCCTCGGACAGGGGCTACGAGCAGTACTTC.

This clonotype came up many times. This sequence joins TRBV11-2 and TRBJ2-7; tentatively, D is TRBD1 (6 bases). V lost 1 base to trimming and J lost 6 bases, with 10 bases between them. Germline assignment: CDR1 SGHAT and CDR2 FQNNGV. The CDR3 runs to 13 residues. The CDR3 region has the DNA TGTGCCAGCAGCTTAGGATCCAGGGGCGAGCAGTACTTC. Protein product: CASSLGSRGEQYF.

The rearrangement joins TRBV7-8 to TRBJ1-2; D is perhaps TRBD1 (6 bases). The CDR3 totals 13 residues. Per germline, CDR1 SGHVS and CDR2 FQNEAQ. Trimming shortened V by 3 bases and J by 6 bases, and 11 bases separated the two germline ends. The CDR3 DNA reads as TGTGCCAGCAGCTTGGGGGGCTCGAATGGCTACACCTTC. Translated: CASSLGGSNGYTF.

This clonotype has ten or more counts. This rearrangement joins TRBV27 to TRBJ2-1, with TRBD2 identical over 14 bases. The CDR3 totals 17 residues. With 2 bases clipped from V and 6 bases from J, the junction kept 6 bases outside the gene matches. Germline V gene lookup returns CDR1 MNHEY and CDR2 SMNVEV (reference sequence). CDR3 protein: CASSLRRLAGGRNEQFF. CDR3 coding DNA: TGTGCCAGCAGTTTACGGAGACTAGCGGGAGGGCGCAATGAGCAGTTCTTC.

The sample holds one count of this clonotype. The chain carries TRBV7-3 and TRBJ2-1; TRBD1 aligns across 7 bases. This CDR3 has 13 residues. CDR1 is SGHTA, CDR2 FQGTGA, per germline. Trimming at V came to 5 bases and at J to 8 bases, leaving 6 bases not matched to a gene. CDR3 coding DNA: TGTGCCAGCAGCCCCTTCCAGGGGGATGAGCAGTTCTTC. Residues: CASSPFQGDEQFF. The full variable domain, with the rest looked up from reference TRBV7-3 and TRBJ2-1, is GAGVSQTPSNKVTEKGKYVELRCDPISGHTALYWYRQSLGQGPEFLIYFQGTGAADDSGLPNDRFFAVRPEGSVSTLKIQRTERGDSAVYLCASSPFQGDEQFFGPGTRLTVL.

This clonotype was detected only a few times. The CDR3 carries no conserved terminal phenylalanine or tryptophan, so it likely arises from a read error. The limits of the CDR3 on the DNA are not certain, so only TCRdb's listed CDR3 is given. J is TRBJ2-7 and V is TRBV12-3 or TRBV12-4; TRBD1 is the table's D call, not checked against the DNA. The CDR3 comprises 10 residues, both ends counted. CDR3 region: CASSPWTGDM.

Concerning this clonotype: Germline and junction disagree at one end, which may indicate a read error. V usage is TRBV7-2 and J usage is TRBJ1-3, with 7 bases aligning to TRBD1. The CDR3 contains 14 residues. Germline CDR1 SGHTA, CDR2 FQGNSA. The CDR3 loop reads CASSSTGSGNTIHF. The CDR3 DNA follows: TGTGCCAGCAGCTCGACAGGGTCTGGAAACACCATACATTTT. The full variable domain, in which reference TRBV7-2 and TRBJ1-3 provide the parts outside the CDR3, is GAGVSQSPSNKVTEKGKDVELRCDPISGHTALYWYRQSLGQGLEFLIYFQGNSAPDKSGLPSDRFSAERTGGSVSTLTIQRTQQEDSAVYLCASSSTGSGNTIHFGEGSWLTVV.

About this clonotype itself: This sequence may be a read error, since a much larger clone differs from it by one base. V and J are TRBV19 and TRBJ2-7; D call uncertain. The CDR3 contains 14 residues. Germline V gene data show CDR1 as LNHDA and CDR2 as SQIVND (reference sequence). This CDR3 reads CASSTLASSYGQYF. CDR3 sequence (DNA): TGTGCCAGTAGTACCTTGGCAAGCTCCTACGGGCAGTACTTC.

The rearrangement uses TRBV3-1 and TRBJ2-5, with 7 bases lining up with TRBD2. The CDR3 is 13 residues long. V lost 4 bases, J lost 5 bases, and 4 bases stayed unmatched. Looked up from germline, CDR1 is LGHDT and CDR2 is YNNKEL (reference sequence). The CDR3 DNA reads TGTGCCAGCAGCCGACTAGCTTACGAGACCCAGTACTTC. It is translated as CASSRLAYETQYF.

This clonotype was counted at least ten times. The V gene is TRBV12-3 or TRBV12-4, the J gene TRBJ2-7; possible D gene TRBD2, 5 bases. V shed 3 bases and J shed 1 base, with 10 bases lying between them. The CDR3 is 14 residues long. The CDR3 protein is CASSFSSGSYEQYF. DNA for the CDR3: TGTGCCAGCAGTTTCTCCAGCGGATCCTACGAGCAGTACTTC.

The chain employs TRBV5-1 and TRBJ2-5, with D unresolved. Germline values: CDR1 SGHRS, CDR2 YFSETQ. V was trimmed by 5 bases and J by 0 bases, leaving 8 bases between them. The CDR3 loop spans 13 amino acids. The CDR3, as DNA: TGCGCCAGCAGGAAGCCAGACCAAGAGACCCAGTACTTC. It encodes CASRKPDQETQYF.

This clonotype has more than one count but fewer than ten. The CDR3 DNA sequence: TGTGCCAGCAGCTCCGGAAATGAAAAACTGTTTTTT. Amino acids: CASSSGNEKLFF. The rearrangement joins TRBV7-9 to TRBJ1-4, with no clear D. In germline, CDR1 is SEHNR, CDR2 FQNEAQ (reference sequence). Trimming shortened V by 4 bases and J by 5 bases, and 5 bases separated the two germline ends. The CDR3 loop spans 12 amino acids. The complete variable domain, with remaining parts taken from reference TRBV7-9 and TRBJ1-4, reads DTGVSQNPRHKITKRGQNVTFRCDPISEHNRLYWYRQTLGQGPEFLTYFQNEAQLEKSRLLSDRFSAERPKGSFSTLEIQRTEQGDSAMYLCASSSGNEKLFFGSGTQLSVL.

This rearrangement joins TRBV20-1 to TRBJ2-7; 7 nucleotides align to TRBD2. V dropped 1 base and J dropped 2; count of bases not matched to a gene: 8. This CDR3 is built from 15 residues. CDR1 and CDR2 (germline): DFQATT, SNEGSKA (reference sequence). The CDR3 DNA reads TGCAGTGCTAGAGGGGATACTAGCGATACCTACGAGCAGTACTTC. Its translation: CSARGDTSDTYEQYF.

V and J are TRBV7-8 and TRBJ2-2, with 7 bases lining up with TRBD1. The CDR3 extends over 16 amino acids. With 2 bases clipped from V and 8 bases from J, the junction kept 11 bases outside the gene matches. The germline gives CDR1 SGHVS, CDR2 FQNEAQ. The CDR3: CASSLTHLRQGGELFF. CDR3 DNA: TGTGCCAGCAGCTTAACCCACCTACGACAGGGTGGGGAGCTGTTTTTT.

A remark on this clonotype: The junction departs from germline at one end; a sequencing error may be responsible. The chain has TRBV7-7 and TRBJ2-7, with 7 bases identical to TRBD1. Germline CDR1 SSHAT, CDR2 FNYEAQ (reference sequence). This CDR3 has 13 residues. In DNA form, the CDR3 reads TGTGCTAGCAGCTCGGACAGGCCCTACGAGCAGTACTTC. Amino acids: CASSSDRPYEQYF.

This clonotype has a count of ten or more. The rearrangement joins TRBV28 to TRBJ1-2, with a weak D call TRBD1 (6 bases). CDR1 is MDHEN and CDR2 is SYDVKM in the germline V gene. CDR3 size: 15 residues. Between the trimmed V and J ends, which lost 2 bases and 2 bases, there was a span of 12 bases. The CDR3 coding sequence is TGTGCCAGCAGTTTACCCCCTGGACAGAACTATGGCTACACCTTC. Translated: CASSLPPGQNYGYTF.

Many counts were recorded for this clonotype. The V and J genes are TRBV12-3 or TRBV12-4 and TRBJ1-3; D call uncertain. This CDR3 has 12 residues. The V end was cut by 5 bases, the J end by 3 bases, with 5 bases between. The CDR3 sequence is CASSNLGNTIYF. CDR3 sequence (DNA): TGTGCCAGCAGTAATCTTGGAAACACCATATATTTT.

The chain carries TRBV12-3 or TRBV12-4 and TRBJ2-5; maybe TRBD2 (6 bases). The CDR3 is made up of 18 amino acids. Trimming removed 1 base from V and 4 bases from J, with 22 bases in between. CDR3 nucleotides: TGTGCCAGCAGTTTAGACGGGAGAAGCAGGACCGGGGGAGAGACCCAGTACTTC. Its protein is CASSLDGRSRTGGETQYF.